The source of this T cell receptor (beta chain) is a study of T cell responses to AZD1222 COVID-19 vaccine. General study results and limits: Seropositive AZD1222 recipients at baseline numbered only 5 or 6. After two AZD1222 doses, spike-specific TCR breadth and depth rose versus day 0. Spike as a whole was targeted by vaccine-associated CD4 TCRs, dominant at 160-218 and 743-854.

Measured with immunoSEQ multiplex PCR; TCRdb has only the in-frame clones, and not every one. Here the sample spans tens of thousands of clones, 83% being singletons. Details on this clone: No antigen is known for it.

Germline CDR1 LGHNA, CDR2 YNFKEQ. This CDR3 region has 15 residues. The V and J ends lost 0 bases and 4 bases respectively, with 10 bases between them. The specimen was peripheral blood, collected 28 days after the second AZD1222 dose. V is TRBV4-2 and J is TRBJ1-3; a possible D gene is TRBD1 (6 bases). The TCR was taken from an adult who received the AZD1222 COVID-19 vaccine. The CDR3 nucleotides are TGTGCCAGCAGCCAAGACGGGACACGCGGAAACACCATATATTTT. Encoded protein: CASSQDGTRGNTIYF.